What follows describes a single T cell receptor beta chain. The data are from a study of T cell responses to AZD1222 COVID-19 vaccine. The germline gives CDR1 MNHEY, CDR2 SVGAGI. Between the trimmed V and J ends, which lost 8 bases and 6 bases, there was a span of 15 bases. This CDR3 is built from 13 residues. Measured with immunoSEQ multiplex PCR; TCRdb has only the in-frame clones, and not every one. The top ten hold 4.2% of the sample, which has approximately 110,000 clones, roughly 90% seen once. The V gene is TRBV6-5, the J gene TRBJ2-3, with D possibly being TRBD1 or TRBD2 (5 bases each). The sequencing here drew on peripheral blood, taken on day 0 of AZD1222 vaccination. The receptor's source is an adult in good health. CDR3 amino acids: CASAGTVVDTQYF. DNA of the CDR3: TGTGCCAGCGCTGGGACCGTCGTGGATACGCAGTATTTT.